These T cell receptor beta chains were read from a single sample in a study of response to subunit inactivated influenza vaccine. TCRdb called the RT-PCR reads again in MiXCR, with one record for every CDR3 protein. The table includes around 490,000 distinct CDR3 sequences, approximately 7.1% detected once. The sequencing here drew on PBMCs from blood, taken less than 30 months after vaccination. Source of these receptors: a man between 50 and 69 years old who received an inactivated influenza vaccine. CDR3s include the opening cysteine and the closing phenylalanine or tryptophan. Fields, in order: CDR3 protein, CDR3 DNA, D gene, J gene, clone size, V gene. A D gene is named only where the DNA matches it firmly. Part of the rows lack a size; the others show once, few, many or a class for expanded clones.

cdr3_aa: CASSLAALTNYGYTF; cdr3_nt: TGTGCCAGCAGCTTAGCGGCCCTAACTAACTATGGCTACACCTTC; d_call: .; j_call: TRBJ1-2; clone_size: many; v_call: TRBV7-2
cdr3_aa: CASGLGTGGSSGNTIYF; cdr3_nt: TGTGCCAGCGGCCTGGGGACAGGGGGCAGCTCTGGAAACACCATATATTTT; d_call: TRBD1; j_call: TRBJ1-3; clone_size: many; v_call: TRBV12-3/TRBV12-4
cdr3_aa: CASSESNLGALASGINTGELFF; cdr3_nt: TGCGCCAGCAGTGAGTCGAATTTAGGGGCTCTGGCTAGCGGTATAAACACCGGGGAGCTGTTTTTT; d_call: TRBD2; j_call: TRBJ2-2; clone_size: .; v_call: TRBV10-1
cdr3_aa: CAISESTGGSYEQYF; cdr3_nt: TGTGCCATCAGTGAGTCAACAGGGGGCTCCTACGAGCAGTACTTC; d_call: TRBD1; j_call: TRBJ2-7; clone_size: many; v_call: TRBV10-3
cdr3_aa: CASRRDQNTGELFF; cdr3_nt: TGTGCCAGCAGAAGGGACCAGAACACCGGGGAGCTGTTTTTT; d_call: .; j_call: TRBJ2-2; clone_size: few; v_call: TRBV6-1
cdr3_aa: CASSSQTGNRYEQYF; cdr3_nt: TGCGCCAGCAGCTCCCAGACAGGGAATCGATACGAGCAGTACTTC; d_call: TRBD1; j_call: TRBJ2-7; clone_size: few; v_call: TRBV5-1
cdr3_aa: CASSNGQGTSGANVLTF; cdr3_nt: TGCGCCAGCAGCAACGGACAGGGGACCTCTGGGGCCAACGTCCTGACTTTC; d_call: TRBD1; j_call: TRBJ2-6; clone_size: .; v_call: TRBV5-1
cdr3_aa: CASSSLLGFSGEQYF; cdr3_nt: TGTGCCAGCAGCTCCCTCCTTGGGTTTAGTGGCGAGCAGTACTTC; d_call: .; j_call: TRBJ2-7; clone_size: few; v_call: TRBV11-2
cdr3_aa: CASSTSGSGNTEAFF; cdr3_nt: TGCGCCAGCAGCACCTCAGGGAGCGGGAACACTGAAGCTTTCTTT; d_call: .; j_call: TRBJ1-1; clone_size: many; v_call: TRBV5-1
cdr3_aa: CASTRTGDSNQPQHF; cdr3_nt: TGTGCCAGCACCAGGACAGGGGATAGCAATCAGCCCCAGCATTTT; d_call: TRBD1; j_call: TRBJ1-5; clone_size: few; v_call: TRBV5-5
cdr3_aa: CASTVAGGNSYEQYF; cdr3_nt: TGTGCCAGCACCGTCGCGGGGGGCAACTCCTACGAGCAGTACTTC; d_call: TRBD2; j_call: TRBJ2-7; clone_size: few; v_call: TRBV6-2/TRBV6-3
cdr3_aa: CASSVVDRPNTGELFF; cdr3_nt: TGCGCCAGCAGCGTAGTGGACAGACCGAACACCGGGGAGCTGTTTTTT; d_call: .; j_call: TRBJ2-2; clone_size: .; v_call: TRBV5-1
cdr3_aa: CSARGLALTYNEQFF; cdr3_nt: TGCAGTGCTAGAGGACTAGCATTAACCTACAATGAGCAGTTCTTC; d_call: TRBD2; j_call: TRBJ2-1; clone_size: few; v_call: TRBV20-1
cdr3_aa: CASSQDPGQGGEKLFF; cdr3_nt: TGCGCCAGCAGCCAAGATCCGGGACAGGGCGGTGAAAAACTGTTTTTT; d_call: TRBD1; j_call: TRBJ1-4; clone_size: many; v_call: TRBV4-3
cdr3_aa: CASRQRAGTNTGELFF; cdr3_nt: TGTGCCAGCAGACAAAGGGCCGGTACGAACACCGGGGAGCTGTTTTTT; d_call: .; j_call: TRBJ2-2; clone_size: many; v_call: TRBV7-2
cdr3_aa: CASSLGTESYNEQFF; cdr3_nt: TGCGCCAGCAGCTTGGGGACAGAGTCCTACAATGAGCAGTTCTTC; d_call: .; j_call: TRBJ2-1; clone_size: many; v_call: TRBV5-1
cdr3_aa: CASSPPGQTPGQYF; cdr3_nt: TGTGCCAGCAGCCCACCGGGACAGACCCCTGGCCAGTACTTC; d_call: TRBD1; j_call: TRBJ2-5; clone_size: many; v_call: TRBV3-1
cdr3_aa: CASSVSKRGGFTDTQYF; cdr3_nt: TGTGCCAGCAGTGTCTCCAAGCGGGGGGGGTTCACAGATACGCAGTATTTT; d_call: TRBD2; j_call: TRBJ2-3; clone_size: few; v_call: TRBV6-1
cdr3_aa: CASSWDRYYGYTF; cdr3_nt: TGTGCCAGCAGCTGGGACAGATACTATGGCTACACCTTC; d_call: TRBD1; j_call: TRBJ1-2; clone_size: .; v_call: TRBV7-9
cdr3_aa: CASKRRGVGTGELFF; cdr3_nt: TGTGCCAGCAAAAGGAGGGGGGTAGGAACCGGGGAGCTGTTTTTT; d_call: .; j_call: TRBJ2-2; clone_size: few; v_call: TRBV28
cdr3_aa: CASSLAGSPSGANVLTF; cdr3_nt: TGTGCCAGCAGCTTGGCGGGCAGCCCCTCTGGGGCCAACGTCCTGACTTTC; d_call: .; j_call: TRBJ2-6; clone_size: few; v_call: TRBV5-4
cdr3_aa: CASSPTATDTQYF; cdr3_nt: TGTGCCAGCAGTCCGACAGCCACAGATACGCAGTATTTT; d_call: .; j_call: TRBJ2-3; clone_size: .; v_call: TRBV6-1
cdr3_aa: CASRWQGNSPLHF; cdr3_nt: TGTGCCAGCAGGTGGCAGGGGAATTCACCCCTCCACTTT; d_call: .; j_call: TRBJ1-6; clone_size: .; v_call: TRBV27
cdr3_aa: CASSSGRGGGTDTQYF; cdr3_nt: TGCGCCAGCAGCTCGGGGAGGGGAGGGGGCACAGATACGCAGTATTTT; d_call: TRBD2; j_call: TRBJ2-3; clone_size: many; v_call: TRBV5-1
cdr3_aa: CASSTDRYYTYEQYF; cdr3_nt: TGTGCCAGCAGTACAGACAGGTATTATACCTACGAGCAGTACTTC; d_call: .; j_call: TRBJ2-7; clone_size: many; v_call: TRBV6-1
cdr3_aa: CASRLRGINQPQHF; cdr3_nt: TGTGCCAGCAGACTCCGGGGCATTAATCAGCCCCAGCATTTT; d_call: .; j_call: TRBJ1-5; clone_size: many; v_call: TRBV12-3/TRBV12-4
cdr3_aa: CASSIGFTYEQYF; cdr3_nt: TGTGCCAGTAGTATCGGCTTTACCTACGAGCAGTACTTC; d_call: .; j_call: TRBJ2-7; clone_size: few; v_call: TRBV19
cdr3_aa: CSARGGGRDTQYF; cdr3_nt: TGCAGTGCTAGAGGTGGCGGCCGAGATACGCAGTATTTT; d_call: .; j_call: TRBJ2-3; clone_size: few; v_call: TRBV20-1
cdr3_aa: CSARRTIQETQYF; cdr3_nt: TGCAGTGCTAGGCGGACTATACAAGAGACCCAGTACTTC; d_call: .; j_call: TRBJ2-5; clone_size: .; v_call: TRBV20-1
cdr3_aa: CSARKGLKETQYF; cdr3_nt: TGCAGTGCTAGGAAAGGTTTAAAAGAGACCCAGTACTTC; d_call: .; j_call: TRBJ2-5; clone_size: many; v_call: TRBV20-1
cdr3_aa: CAISESQGGDQETQYF; cdr3_nt: TGTGCCATCAGTGAGTCTCAGGGAGGGGATCAAGAGACCCAGTACTTC; d_call: TRBD2; j_call: TRBJ2-5; clone_size: few; v_call: TRBV10-3
cdr3_aa: CASSLLGQGRDGYTF; cdr3_nt: TGTGCCAGCAGTCTGCTGGGACAGGGAAGGGATGGCTACACCTTC; d_call: TRBD1; j_call: TRBJ1-2; clone_size: many; v_call: TRBV27
cdr3_aa: CASRGQVELFF; cdr3_nt: TGTGCCAGCAGAGGACAGGTCGAACTGTTTTTT; d_call: TRBD1; j_call: TRBJ1-4; clone_size: .; v_call: TRBV6-1
cdr3_aa: CASSLRLAVYNEQFF; cdr3_nt: TGTGCCAGCAGCTTACGTCTAGCGGTGTACAATGAGCAGTTCTTC; d_call: TRBD2; j_call: TRBJ2-1; clone_size: few; v_call: TRBV11-2
cdr3_aa: CATSEVGQRRNTGELFF; cdr3_nt: TGTGCCACCAGTGAGGTAGGGCAGCGGAGGAACACCGGGGAGCTGTTTTTT; d_call: .; j_call: TRBJ2-2; clone_size: .; v_call: TRBV24-1
cdr3_aa: CASNSGALQETQYF; cdr3_nt: TGTGCCAGCAACTCCGGGGCTCTCCAAGAGACCCAGTACTTC; d_call: .; j_call: TRBJ2-5; clone_size: many; v_call: TRBV12-3/TRBV12-4
cdr3_aa: CARQTKTGVRAETQYF; cdr3_nt: TGTGCCAGACAAACTAAAACCGGGGTGAGGGCAGAGACCCAGTACTTC; d_call: .; j_call: TRBJ2-5; clone_size: many; v_call: TRBV14
cdr3_aa: CASRQRGPANTGELFF; cdr3_nt: TGCGCCAGCAGACAACGGGGGCCCGCGAACACCGGGGAGCTGTTTTTT; d_call: .; j_call: TRBJ2-2; clone_size: few; v_call: TRBV5-1
cdr3_aa: CATSDLATDNEQFF; cdr3_nt: TGTGCCACCAGTGACCTGGCTACGGACAATGAGCAGTTCTTC; d_call: .; j_call: TRBJ2-1; clone_size: few; v_call: TRBV24-1
cdr3_aa: CATSRDRTGSGPAFF; cdr3_nt: TGTGCCACCAGCAGAGACCGGACCGGGTCGGGACCAGCTTTCTTT; d_call: .; j_call: TRBJ1-1; clone_size: .; v_call: TRBV15
cdr3_aa: CASSETTTNEKLFF; cdr3_nt: TGCGCCAGCAGCGAGACAACAACTAATGAAAAACTGTTTTTT; d_call: .; j_call: TRBJ1-4; clone_size: few; v_call: TRBV5-1
cdr3_aa: CATGLAGGSGELFF; cdr3_nt: TGTGCCACGGGACTAGCGGGAGGATCCGGGGAGCTGTTTTTT; d_call: TRBD2; j_call: TRBJ2-2; clone_size: .; v_call: TRBV27
cdr3_aa: CASSSPTEAYEQYF; cdr3_nt: TGTGCCAGCAGCAGCCCGACAGAAGCCTACGAGCAGTACTTC; d_call: .; j_call: TRBJ2-7; clone_size: .; v_call: TRBV6-2/TRBV6-3
cdr3_aa: CASSLSAGHYEQYF; cdr3_nt: TGTGCCAGCAGTTTGTCAGCGGGACACTACGAGCAGTACTTC; d_call: .; j_call: TRBJ2-7; clone_size: few; v_call: TRBV28
cdr3_aa: CSVLGTSGSRYNEQFF; cdr3_nt: TGCAGCGTTCTCGGGACTAGCGGGAGTCGGTACAATGAGCAGTTCTTC; d_call: TRBD2; j_call: TRBJ2-1; clone_size: .; v_call: TRBV29-1
cdr3_aa: CASSPGLADLRGEQFF; cdr3_nt: TGTGCCAGCAGTCCGGGACTAGCGGACCTCCGGGGTGAGCAGTTCTTC; d_call: TRBD2; j_call: TRBJ2-1; clone_size: many; v_call: TRBV12-3/TRBV12-4
cdr3_aa: CASSQEPGQGAYEQFF; cdr3_nt: TGTGCCAGCAGCCAAGAGCCGGGACAGGGGGCATATGAGCAGTTCTTC; d_call: TRBD1; j_call: TRBJ2-1; clone_size: few; v_call: TRBV3-1
cdr3_aa: CASSARGGLAGELFF; cdr3_nt: TGTGCCAGCAGTGCCCGCGGGGGGTTAGCCGGGGAGCTGTTTTTT; d_call: TRBD2; j_call: TRBJ2-2; clone_size: many; v_call: TRBV2
cdr3_aa: CASSLPLLSSYEQYF; cdr3_nt: TGTGCCAGCAGCTTGCCTCTCCTCAGCTCCTACGAGCAGTACTTC; d_call: .; j_call: TRBJ2-7; clone_size: .; v_call: TRBV5-6
cdr3_aa: CASSPRDKSDTQYF; cdr3_nt: TGCGCCAGCAGCCCCAGGGACAAGTCAGATACGCAGTATTTT; d_call: .; j_call: TRBJ2-3; clone_size: few; v_call: TRBV5-1
cdr3_aa: CSARGVAGGNNEQFF; cdr3_nt: TGCAGTGCTCGGGGGGTAGCGGGAGGCAACAATGAGCAGTTCTTC; d_call: TRBD2; j_call: TRBJ2-1; clone_size: few; v_call: TRBV20-1
cdr3_aa: CASSLVDSSPLHF; cdr3_nt: TGTGCCAGTAGTTTAGTGGACAGTTCACCCCTCCACTTT; d_call: .; j_call: TRBJ1-6; clone_size: few; v_call: TRBV19